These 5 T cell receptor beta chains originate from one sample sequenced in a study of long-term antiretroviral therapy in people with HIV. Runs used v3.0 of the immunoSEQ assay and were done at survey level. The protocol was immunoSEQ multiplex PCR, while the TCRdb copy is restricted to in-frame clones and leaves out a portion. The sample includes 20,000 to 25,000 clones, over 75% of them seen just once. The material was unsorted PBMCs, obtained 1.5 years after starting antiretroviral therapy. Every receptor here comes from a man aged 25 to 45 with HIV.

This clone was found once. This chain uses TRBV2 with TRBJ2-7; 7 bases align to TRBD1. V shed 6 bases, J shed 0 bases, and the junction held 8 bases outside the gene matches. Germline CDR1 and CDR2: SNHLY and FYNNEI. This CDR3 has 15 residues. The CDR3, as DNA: TGTGCCAGCAGCCTAGAGGGACAGTCCTCCTACGAGCAGTACTTC. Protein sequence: CASSLEGQSSYEQYF.

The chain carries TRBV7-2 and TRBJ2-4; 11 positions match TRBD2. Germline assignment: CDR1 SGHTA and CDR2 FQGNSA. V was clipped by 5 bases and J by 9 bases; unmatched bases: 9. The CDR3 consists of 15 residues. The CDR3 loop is CASSDIAGGLGIQYF. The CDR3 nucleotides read TGTGCCAGCAGCGATATAGCGGGGGGGCTTGGCATTCAGTACTTC.

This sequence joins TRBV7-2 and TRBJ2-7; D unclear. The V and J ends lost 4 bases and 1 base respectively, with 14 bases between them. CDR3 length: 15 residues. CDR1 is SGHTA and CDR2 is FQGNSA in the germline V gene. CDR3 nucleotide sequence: TGTGCCAGCAGCTCGTTGGCGGCGCCTTCCTACGAGCAGTACTTC. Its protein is CASSSLAAPSYEQYF. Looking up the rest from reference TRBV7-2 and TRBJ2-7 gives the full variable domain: GAGVSQSPSNKVTEKGKDVELRCDPISGHTALYWYRQSLGQGLEFLIYFQGNSAPDKSGLPSDRFSAERTGGSVSTLTIQRTQQEDSAVYLCASSSLAAPSYEQYFGPGTRLTVT.

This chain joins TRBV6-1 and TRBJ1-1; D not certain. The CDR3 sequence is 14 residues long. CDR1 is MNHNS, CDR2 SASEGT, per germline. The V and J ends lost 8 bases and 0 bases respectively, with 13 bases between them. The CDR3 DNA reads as TGTGCCAGCCTTATCTTTTCAGTGAACACTGAAGCTTTCTTT. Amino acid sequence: CASLIFSVNTEAFF.

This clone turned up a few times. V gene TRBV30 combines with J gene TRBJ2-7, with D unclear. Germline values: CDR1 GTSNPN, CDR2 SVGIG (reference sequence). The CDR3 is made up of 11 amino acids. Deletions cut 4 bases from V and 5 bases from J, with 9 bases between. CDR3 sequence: CAWTPLNEQYF. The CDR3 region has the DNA TGTGCCTGGACCCCGCTGAACGAGCAGTACTTC.